This TCR beta chain was retrieved from a study of human T cells and chemical hapten exposure. Time point given: healthy volunteer bleed at 2 weeks. Unfractionated whole blood was the source of the extracted total RNA. Study findings and constraints: Unchanged with DPC sensitization were TCRs above 1 in 1000 frequency.

This CDR3 has 12 residues. Trimming pared 5 bases from V and 9 bases from J, leaving 13 bases between. It was the library that attached unique molecular identifiers to individual cDNA molecules. A single record per CDR3 protein comes from TCRdb applying MiXCR to the RACE reads. This table holds approximately 97,000 distinct CDR3 sequences, approximately 9.7% found once. By its share, this clonotype is medium-sized. Its specificity is unknown. The gene calls are TRBV12-3 or TRBV12-4 and TRBJ1-1; D is ambiguous. The receptor was derived from a female donor in good health. Some clones in this sample may be carry-over from other donors' samples. Sequencing was carried out using whole blood. This CDR3 reads CASSIQTRQAFF. As DNA, the CDR3 is TGTGCCAGCAGTATACAGACAAGACAAGCTTTCTTT.